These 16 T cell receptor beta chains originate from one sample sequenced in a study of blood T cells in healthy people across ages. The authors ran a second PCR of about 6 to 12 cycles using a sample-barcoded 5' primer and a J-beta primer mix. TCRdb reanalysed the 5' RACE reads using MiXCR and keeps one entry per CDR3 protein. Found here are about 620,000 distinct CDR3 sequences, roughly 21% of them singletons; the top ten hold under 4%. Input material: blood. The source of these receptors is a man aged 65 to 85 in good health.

CDR3 region: CASSQDSVAGGLFF. CDR3 coding DNA: TGTGCCAGCAGCCAAGATTCCGTGGCGGGAGGGCTGTTCTTC. The chain carries TRBV3-1 and TRBJ2-1; 9 bases are a match to TRBD2. This CDR3 is built from 14 residues. The V and J ends lost 0 bases and 15 bases, in that order; junction bases with no gene match: 9. Germline-derived CDR1 and CDR2 are LGHDT and YNNKEL (reference sequence).

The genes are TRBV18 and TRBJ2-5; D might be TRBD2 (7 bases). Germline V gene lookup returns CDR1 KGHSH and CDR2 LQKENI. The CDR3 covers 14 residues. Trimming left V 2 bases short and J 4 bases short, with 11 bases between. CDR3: CASSPGGAGETQYF. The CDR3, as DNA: TGTGCCAGCTCACCAGGGGGGGCCGGAGAGACCCAGTACTTC.

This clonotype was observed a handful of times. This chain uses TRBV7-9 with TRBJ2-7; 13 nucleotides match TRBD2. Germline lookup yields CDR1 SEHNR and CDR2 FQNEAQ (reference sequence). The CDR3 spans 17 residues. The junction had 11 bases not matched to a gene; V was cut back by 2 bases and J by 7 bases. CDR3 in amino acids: CASSLSGGLAGLGEQYF. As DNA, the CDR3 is TGTGCCAGCAGCTTATCCGGGGGACTAGCGGGACTGGGTGAGCAGTACTTC.

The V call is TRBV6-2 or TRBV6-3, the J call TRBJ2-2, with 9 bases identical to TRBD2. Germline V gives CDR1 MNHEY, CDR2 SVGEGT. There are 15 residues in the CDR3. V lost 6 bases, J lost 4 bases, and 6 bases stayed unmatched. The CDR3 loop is CASSLGLAVTGELFF. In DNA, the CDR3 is TGTGCCAGCAGCCTGGGACTAGCCGTCACCGGGGAGCTGTTTTTT.

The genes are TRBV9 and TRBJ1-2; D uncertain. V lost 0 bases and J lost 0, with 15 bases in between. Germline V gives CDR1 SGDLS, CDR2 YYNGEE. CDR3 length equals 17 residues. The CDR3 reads CASSVAPLSGSNYGYTF. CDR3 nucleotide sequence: TGTGCCAGCAGCGTAGCCCCATTATCAGGTTCTAACTATGGCTACACCTTC.

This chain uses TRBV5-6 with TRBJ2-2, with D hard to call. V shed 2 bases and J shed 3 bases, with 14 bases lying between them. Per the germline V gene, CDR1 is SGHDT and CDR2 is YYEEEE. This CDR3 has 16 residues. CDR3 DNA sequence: TGTGCCAGCAGCTTCGTGAGAGTTCCGGACACCGGGGAGCTGTTTTTT. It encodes CASSFVRVPDTGELFF.

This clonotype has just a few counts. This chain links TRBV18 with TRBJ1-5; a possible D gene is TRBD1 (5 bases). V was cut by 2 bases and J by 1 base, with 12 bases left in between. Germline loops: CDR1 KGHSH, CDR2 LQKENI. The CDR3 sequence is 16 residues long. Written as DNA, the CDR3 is TGTGCCAGCTCACCATCAGGGATGGGCAGCAATCAGCCCCAGCATTTT. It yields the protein CASSPSGMGSNQPQHF.

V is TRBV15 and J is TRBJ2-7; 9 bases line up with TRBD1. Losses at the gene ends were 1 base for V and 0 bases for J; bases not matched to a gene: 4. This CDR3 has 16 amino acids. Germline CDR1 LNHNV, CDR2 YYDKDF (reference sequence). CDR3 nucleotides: TGTGCCACCAGCAGAGTTAGGACAGGGGCCTCCTACGAGCAGTACTTC. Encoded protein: CATSRVRTGASYEQYF.

The CDR3 DNA reads TGTGCCAGCAGCCCACTAGCCACCACCGGGGAGCTGTTTTTT. Translating gives CASSPLATTGELFF. The V gene is TRBV7-2, the J gene TRBJ2-2, with D maybe TRBD2 (6 bases). CDR1 is SGHTA, CDR2 FQGNSA, per germline. The CDR3 has 14 amino acids. Deletions cut 5 bases from V and 4 bases from J, with 11 bases between.

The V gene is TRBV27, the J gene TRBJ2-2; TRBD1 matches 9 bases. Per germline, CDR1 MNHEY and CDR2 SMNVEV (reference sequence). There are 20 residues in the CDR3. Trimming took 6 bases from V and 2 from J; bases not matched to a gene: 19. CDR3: CASSVYSPTPTGGNTGELFF. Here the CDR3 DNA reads TGTGCCAGCAGCGTCTACTCCCCGACGCCGACAGGGGGTAACACCGGGGAGCTGTTTTTT.

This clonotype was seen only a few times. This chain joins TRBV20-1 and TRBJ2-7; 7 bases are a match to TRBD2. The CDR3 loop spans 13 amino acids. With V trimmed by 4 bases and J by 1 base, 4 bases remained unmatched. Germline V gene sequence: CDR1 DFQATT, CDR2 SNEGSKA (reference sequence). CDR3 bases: TGCAGTGCTAACGGGGGAGGGTCCTACGAGCAGTACTTC. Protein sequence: CSANGGGSYEQYF.

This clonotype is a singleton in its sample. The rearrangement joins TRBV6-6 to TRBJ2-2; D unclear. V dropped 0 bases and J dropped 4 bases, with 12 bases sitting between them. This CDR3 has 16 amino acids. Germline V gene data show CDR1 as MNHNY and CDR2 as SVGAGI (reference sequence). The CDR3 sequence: CASSYSRQGITGELFF. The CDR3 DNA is TGTGCCAGCAGTTACTCGAGACAAGGAATCACCGGGGAGCTGTTTTTT.

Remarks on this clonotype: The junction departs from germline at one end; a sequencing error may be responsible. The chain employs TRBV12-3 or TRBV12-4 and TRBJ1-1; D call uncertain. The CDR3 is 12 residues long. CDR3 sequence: CACSSRMAEAFF. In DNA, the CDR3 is TGTGCCTGCAGTTCGAGGATGGCTGAAGCTTTCTTT.

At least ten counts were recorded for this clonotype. In DNA, the CDR3 is TGTGCCAGCTCACCGGGTAATAGGCAAGAGACCCAGTACTTC. Protein product: CASSPGNRQETQYF. The chain employs TRBV18 and TRBJ2-5; D ambiguous. The CDR3 has 14 residues. Per germline, CDR1 KGHSH and CDR2 LQKENI. Trimming took 3 bases from V and 2 from J, leaving 10 bases between them.

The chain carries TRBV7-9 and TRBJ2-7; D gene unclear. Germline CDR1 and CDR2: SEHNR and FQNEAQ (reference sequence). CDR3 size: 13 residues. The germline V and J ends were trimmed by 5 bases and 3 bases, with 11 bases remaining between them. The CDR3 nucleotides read TGTGCCAGCAGCGATGGGGTAGGCTACGAGCAGTACTTC. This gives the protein CASSDGVGYEQYF.

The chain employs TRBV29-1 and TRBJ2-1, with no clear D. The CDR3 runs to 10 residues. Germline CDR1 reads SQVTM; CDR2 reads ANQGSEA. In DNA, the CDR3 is TGCAACGTACGCCTAGGTGGGCAGTTCTTC. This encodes CNVRLGGQFF.